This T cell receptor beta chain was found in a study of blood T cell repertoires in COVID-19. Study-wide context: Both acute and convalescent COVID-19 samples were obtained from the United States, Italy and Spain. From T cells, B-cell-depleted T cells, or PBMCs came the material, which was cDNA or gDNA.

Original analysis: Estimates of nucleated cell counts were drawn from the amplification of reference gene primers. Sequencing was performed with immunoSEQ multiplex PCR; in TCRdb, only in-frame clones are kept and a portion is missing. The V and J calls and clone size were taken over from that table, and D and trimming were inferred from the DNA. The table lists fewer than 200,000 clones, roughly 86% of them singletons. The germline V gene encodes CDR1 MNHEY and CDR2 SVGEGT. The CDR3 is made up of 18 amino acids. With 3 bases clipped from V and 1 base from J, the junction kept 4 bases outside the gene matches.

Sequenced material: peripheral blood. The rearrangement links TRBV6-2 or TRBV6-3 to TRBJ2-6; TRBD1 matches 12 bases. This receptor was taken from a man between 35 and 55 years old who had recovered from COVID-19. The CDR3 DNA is TGTGCCAGCAGTTATGGGGACAGGGGGCCTTCTGGGGCCAACGTCCTGACTTTC. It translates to CASSYGDRGPSGANVLTF.